This T cell receptor (beta chain) was found in a study of technical replicates of blood from a few donors. Profiling relied on immunoSEQ multiplex PCR, and the TCRdb table lists in-frame clones only, not all of them. The sample consists of some 49,000 clones, roughly 90% of them appearing once. This clone was observed a single time. Sequenced: PBMCs. This TCR was recovered from a human donor in good health. Some clones in this sample may be carry-over from other donors' samples.

As DNA, the CDR3 is TGTGCCAGCAGTTACGATCCGGACACCGGGGAGCTGTTTTTT. Its translation is CASSYDPDTGELFF. This chain joins TRBV6-6 and TRBJ2-2; the D is unclear. This CDR3 is built from 14 residues. V lost 2 bases and J 3 bases, leaving 7 bases between the germline ends. Per germline, CDR1 MNHNY and CDR2 SVGAGI (reference sequence).